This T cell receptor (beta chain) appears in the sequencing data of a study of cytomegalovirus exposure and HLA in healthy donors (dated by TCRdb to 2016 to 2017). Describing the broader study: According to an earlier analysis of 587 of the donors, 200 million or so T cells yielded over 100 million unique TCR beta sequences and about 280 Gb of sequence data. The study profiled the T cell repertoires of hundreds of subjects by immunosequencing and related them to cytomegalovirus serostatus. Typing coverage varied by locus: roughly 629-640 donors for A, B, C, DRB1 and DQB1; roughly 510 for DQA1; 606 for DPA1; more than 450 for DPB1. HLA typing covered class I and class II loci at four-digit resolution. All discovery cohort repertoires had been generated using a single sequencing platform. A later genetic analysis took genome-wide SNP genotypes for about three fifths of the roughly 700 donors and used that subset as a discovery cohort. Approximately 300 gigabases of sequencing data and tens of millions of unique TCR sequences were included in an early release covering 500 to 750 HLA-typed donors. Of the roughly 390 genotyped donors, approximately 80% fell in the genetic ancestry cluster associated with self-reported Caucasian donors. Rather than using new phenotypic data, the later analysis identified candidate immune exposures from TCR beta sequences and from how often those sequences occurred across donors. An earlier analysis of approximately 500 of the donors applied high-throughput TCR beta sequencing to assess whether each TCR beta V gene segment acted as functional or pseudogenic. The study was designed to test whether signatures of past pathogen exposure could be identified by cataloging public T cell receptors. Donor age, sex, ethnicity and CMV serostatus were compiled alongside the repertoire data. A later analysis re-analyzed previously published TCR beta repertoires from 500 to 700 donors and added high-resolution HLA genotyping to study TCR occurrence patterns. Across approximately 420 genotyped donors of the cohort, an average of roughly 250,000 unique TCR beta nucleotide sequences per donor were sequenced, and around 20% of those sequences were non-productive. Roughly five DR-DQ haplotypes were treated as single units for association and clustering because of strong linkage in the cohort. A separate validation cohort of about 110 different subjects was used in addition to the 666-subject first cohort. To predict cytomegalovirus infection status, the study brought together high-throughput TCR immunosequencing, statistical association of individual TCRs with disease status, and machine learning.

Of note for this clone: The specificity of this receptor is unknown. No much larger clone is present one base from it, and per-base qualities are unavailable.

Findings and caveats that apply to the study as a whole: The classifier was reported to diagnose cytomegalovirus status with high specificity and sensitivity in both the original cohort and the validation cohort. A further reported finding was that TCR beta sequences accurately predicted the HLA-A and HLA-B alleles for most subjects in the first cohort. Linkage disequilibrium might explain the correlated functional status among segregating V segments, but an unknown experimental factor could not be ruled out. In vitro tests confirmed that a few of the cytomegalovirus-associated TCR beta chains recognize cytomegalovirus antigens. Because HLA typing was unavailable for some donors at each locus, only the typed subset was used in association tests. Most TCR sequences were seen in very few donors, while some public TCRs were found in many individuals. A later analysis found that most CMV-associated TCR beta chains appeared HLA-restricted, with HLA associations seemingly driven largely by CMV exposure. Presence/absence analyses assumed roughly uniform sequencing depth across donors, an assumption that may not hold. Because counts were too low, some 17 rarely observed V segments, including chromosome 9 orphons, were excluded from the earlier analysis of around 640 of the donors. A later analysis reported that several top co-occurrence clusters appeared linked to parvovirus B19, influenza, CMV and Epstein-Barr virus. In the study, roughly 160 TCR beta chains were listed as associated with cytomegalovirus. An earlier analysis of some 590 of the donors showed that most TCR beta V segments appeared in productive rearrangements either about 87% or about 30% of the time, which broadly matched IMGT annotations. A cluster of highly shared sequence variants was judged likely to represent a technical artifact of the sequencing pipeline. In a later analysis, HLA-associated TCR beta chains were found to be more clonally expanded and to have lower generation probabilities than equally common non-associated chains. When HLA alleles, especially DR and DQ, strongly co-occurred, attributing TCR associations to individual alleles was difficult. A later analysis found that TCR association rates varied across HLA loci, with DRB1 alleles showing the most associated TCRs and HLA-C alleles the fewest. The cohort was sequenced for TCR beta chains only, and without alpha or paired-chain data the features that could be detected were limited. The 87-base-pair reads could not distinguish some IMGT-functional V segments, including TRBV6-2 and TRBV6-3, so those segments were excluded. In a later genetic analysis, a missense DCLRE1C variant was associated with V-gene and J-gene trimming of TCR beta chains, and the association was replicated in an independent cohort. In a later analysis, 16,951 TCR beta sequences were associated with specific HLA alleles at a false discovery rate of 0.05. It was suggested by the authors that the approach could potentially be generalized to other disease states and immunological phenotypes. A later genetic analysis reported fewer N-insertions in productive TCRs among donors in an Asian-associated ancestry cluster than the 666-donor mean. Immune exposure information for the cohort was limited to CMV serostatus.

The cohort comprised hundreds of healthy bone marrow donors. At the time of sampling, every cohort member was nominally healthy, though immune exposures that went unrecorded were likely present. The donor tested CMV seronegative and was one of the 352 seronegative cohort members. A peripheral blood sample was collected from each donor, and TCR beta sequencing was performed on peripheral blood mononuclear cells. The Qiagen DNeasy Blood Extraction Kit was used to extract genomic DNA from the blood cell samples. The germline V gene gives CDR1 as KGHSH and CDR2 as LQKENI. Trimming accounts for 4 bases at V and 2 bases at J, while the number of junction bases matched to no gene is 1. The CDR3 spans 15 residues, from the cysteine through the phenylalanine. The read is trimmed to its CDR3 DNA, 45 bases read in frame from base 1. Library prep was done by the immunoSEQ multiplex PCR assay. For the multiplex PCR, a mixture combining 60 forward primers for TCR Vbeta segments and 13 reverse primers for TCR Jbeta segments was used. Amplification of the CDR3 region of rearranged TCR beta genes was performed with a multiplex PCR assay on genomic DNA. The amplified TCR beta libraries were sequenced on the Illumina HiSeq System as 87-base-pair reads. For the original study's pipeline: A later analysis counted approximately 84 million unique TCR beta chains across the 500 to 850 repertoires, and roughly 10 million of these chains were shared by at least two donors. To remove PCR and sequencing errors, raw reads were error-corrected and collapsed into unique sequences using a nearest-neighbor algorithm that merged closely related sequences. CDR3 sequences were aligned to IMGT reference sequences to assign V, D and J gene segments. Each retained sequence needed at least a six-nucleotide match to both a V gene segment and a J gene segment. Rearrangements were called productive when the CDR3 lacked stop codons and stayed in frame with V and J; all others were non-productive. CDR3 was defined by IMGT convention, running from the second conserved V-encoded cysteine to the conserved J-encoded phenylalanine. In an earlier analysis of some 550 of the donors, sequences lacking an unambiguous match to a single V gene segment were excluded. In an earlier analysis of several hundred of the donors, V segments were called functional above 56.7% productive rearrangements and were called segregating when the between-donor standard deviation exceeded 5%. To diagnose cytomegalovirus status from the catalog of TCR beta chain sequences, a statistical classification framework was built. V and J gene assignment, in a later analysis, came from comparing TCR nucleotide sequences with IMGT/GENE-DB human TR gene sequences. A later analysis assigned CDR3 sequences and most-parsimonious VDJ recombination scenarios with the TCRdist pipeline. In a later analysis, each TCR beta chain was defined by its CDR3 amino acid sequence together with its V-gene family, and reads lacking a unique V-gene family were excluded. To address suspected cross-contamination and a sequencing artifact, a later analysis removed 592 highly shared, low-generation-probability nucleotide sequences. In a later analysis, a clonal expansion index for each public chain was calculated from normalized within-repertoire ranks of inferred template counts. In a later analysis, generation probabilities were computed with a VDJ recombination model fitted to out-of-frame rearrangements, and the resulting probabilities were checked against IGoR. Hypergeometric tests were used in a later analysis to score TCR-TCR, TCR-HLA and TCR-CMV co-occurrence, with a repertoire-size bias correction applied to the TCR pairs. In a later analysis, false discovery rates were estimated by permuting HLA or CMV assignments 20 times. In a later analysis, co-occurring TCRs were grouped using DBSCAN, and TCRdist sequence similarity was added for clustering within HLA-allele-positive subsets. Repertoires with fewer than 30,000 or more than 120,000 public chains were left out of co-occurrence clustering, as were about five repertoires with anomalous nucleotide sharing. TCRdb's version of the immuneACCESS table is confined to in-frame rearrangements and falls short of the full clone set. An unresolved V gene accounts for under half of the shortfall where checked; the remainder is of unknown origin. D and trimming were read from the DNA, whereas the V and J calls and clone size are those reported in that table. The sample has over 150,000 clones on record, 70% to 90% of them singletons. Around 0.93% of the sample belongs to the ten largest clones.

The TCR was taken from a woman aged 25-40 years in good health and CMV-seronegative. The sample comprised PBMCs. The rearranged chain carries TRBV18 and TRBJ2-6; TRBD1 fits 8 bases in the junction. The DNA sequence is TGTGCCAGCTCACAACAGGGGGCTGGGGCCAACGTCCTGACTTTC. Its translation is CASSQQGAGANVLTF.